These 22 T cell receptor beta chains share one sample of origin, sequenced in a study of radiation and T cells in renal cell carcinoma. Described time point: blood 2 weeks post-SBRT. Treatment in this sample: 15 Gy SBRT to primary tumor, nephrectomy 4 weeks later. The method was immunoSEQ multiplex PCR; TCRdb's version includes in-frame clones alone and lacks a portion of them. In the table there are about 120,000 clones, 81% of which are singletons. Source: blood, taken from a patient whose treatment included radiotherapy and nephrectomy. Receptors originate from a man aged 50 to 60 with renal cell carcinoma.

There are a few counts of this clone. The DNA for the CDR3 is TGTGCCAGCAGTAACAGGGTGGCCCGGGGGAATGAGCAGTTCTTC. Translating it yields CASSNRVARGNEQFF. The genes are TRBV28 and TRBJ2-1; D is tentatively TRBD1 or TRBD2 (6 bases each). CDR3 length: 15 residues. The V and J ends lost 5 bases and 7 bases respectively, with 18 bases between them. Germline values: CDR1 MDHEN, CDR2 SYDVKM.

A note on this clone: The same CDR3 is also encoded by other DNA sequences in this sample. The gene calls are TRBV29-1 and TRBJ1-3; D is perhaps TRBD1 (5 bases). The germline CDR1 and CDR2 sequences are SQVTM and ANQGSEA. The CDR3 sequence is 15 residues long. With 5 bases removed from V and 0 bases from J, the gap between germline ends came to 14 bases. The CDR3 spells CSVRAGSLSGNTIYF. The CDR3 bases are TGCAGCGTTCGGGCAGGGTCCCTCTCTGGAAACACCATATATTTT.

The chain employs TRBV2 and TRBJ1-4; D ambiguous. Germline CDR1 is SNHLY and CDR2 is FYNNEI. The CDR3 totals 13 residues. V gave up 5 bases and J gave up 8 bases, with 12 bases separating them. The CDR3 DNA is TGTGCCAGCAGTTCTAATTTCGTGGAAAAACTGTTTTTT. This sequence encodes CASSSNFVEKLFF. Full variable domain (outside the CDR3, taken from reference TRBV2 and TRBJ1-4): EPEVTQTPSHQVTQMGQEVILRCVPISNHLYFYWYRQILGQKVEFLVSFYNNEISEKSEIFDDQFSVERPDGSNFTLKIRSTKLEDSAMYFCASSSNFVEKLFFGSGTQLSVL.

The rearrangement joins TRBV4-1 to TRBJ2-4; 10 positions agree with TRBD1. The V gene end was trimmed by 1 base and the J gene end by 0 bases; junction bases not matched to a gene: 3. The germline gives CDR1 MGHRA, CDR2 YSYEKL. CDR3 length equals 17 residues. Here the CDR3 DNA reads TGCGCCAGCAGCCAAGTGGGGACAGGGGTAGCCAAAAACATTCAGTACTTC. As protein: CASSQVGTGVAKNIQYF.

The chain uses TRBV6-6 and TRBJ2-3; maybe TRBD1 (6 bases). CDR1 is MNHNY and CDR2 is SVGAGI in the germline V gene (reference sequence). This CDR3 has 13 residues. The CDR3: CAANPGGTDTQYF. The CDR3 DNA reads TGTGCAGCTAATCCAGGGGGCACAGATACGCAGTATTTT.

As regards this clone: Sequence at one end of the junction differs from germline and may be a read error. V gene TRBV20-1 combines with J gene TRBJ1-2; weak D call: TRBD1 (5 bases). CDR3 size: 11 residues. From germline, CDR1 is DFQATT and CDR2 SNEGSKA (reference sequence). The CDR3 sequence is CSARDFTSGTF. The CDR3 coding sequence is TGCAGTGCTAGAGACTTTACTTCCGGGACTTTC.

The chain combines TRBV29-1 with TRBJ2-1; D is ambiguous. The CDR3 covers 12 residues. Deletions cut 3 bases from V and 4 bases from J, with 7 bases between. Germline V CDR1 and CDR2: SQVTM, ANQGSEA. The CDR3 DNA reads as TGCAGCGTTGAGCCGGGTTACAATGAGCAGTTCTTC. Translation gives CSVEPGYNEQFF.

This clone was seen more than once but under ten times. The CDR3 DNA sequence: TGTGCCAGCAGTGAAACCGGGGGCCGGAGAGTAGGAGCTTTCTTT. Protein product: CASSETGGRRVGAFF. V usage is TRBV25-1 and J usage is TRBJ1-1, with D possibly being TRBD1 (6 bases). V lost 2 bases and J lost 10, with 20 bases in between. The CDR3 covers 15 residues. In germline, CDR1 is MGHDK, CDR2 SYGVNS.

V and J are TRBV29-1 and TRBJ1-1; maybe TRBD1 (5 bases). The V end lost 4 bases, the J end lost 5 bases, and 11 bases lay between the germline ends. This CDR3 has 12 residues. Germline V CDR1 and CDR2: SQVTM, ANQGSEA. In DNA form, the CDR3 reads TGCAGCGTTGTTTCGCAGGGAACTGAAGCTTTCTTT. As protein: CSVVSQGTEAFF.

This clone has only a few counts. The DNA of the CDR3 is TGTGCCAGCAGCTACCGACCGAGGCAGGGAGGATACGAGCAGTACTTC. Amino acids: CASSYRPRQGGYEQYF. The V call is TRBV5-6, the J call TRBJ2-7; D is perhaps TRBD2 (6 bases). CDR1 is SGHDT and CDR2 is YYEEEE in the germline V gene. Trimming shortened V by 3 bases and J by 4 bases, and 20 bases separated the two germline ends. The CDR3 extends over 16 amino acids.

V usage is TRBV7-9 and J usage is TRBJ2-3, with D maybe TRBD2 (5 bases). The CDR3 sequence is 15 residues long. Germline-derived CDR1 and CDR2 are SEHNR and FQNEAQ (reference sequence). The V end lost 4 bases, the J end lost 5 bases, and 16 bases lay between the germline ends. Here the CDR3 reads CASSSRLEAGDTQYF. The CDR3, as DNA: TGTGCCAGCAGCTCTCGACTGGAGGCGGGAGATACGCAGTATTTT.

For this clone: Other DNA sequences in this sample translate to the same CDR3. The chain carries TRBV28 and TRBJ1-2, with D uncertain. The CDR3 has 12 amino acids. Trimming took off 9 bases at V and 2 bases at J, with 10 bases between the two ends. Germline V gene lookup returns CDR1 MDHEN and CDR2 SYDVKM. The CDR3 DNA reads TGTGCCAGTTCCAGAGGGAACTATGGCTACACCTTC. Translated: CASSRGNYGYTF.

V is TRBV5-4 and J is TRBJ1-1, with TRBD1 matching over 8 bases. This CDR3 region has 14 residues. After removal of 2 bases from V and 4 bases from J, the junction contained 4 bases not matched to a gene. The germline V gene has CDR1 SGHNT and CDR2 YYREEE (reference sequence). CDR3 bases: TGTGCCAGCAGCTTCCAGGGGGCAGGCACTGAAGCTTTCTTT. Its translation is CASSFQGAGTEAFF.

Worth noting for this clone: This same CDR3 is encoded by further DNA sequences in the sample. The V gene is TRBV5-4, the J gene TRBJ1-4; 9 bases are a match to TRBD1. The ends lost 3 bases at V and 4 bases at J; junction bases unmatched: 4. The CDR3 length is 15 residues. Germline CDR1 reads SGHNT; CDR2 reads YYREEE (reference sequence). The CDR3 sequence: CASSSPGQGNEKLFF. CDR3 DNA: TGTGCCAGCAGCTCACCGGGACAGGGTAATGAAAAACTGTTTTTT.

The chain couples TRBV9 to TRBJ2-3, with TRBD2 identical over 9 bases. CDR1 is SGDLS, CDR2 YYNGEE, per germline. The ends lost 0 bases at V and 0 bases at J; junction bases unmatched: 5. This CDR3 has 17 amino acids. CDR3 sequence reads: CASSVELAGVSTDTQYF. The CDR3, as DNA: TGTGCCAGCAGCGTAGAGTTAGCGGGGGTTAGCACAGATACGCAGTATTTT.

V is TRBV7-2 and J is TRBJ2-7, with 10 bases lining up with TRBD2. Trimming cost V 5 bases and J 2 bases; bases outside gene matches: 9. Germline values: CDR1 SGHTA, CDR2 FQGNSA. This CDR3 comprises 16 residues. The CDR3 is CASSTRLAGTPYEQYF. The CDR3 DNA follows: TGTGCCAGCAGCACCCGACTAGCGGGTACCCCCTACGAGCAGTACTTC.

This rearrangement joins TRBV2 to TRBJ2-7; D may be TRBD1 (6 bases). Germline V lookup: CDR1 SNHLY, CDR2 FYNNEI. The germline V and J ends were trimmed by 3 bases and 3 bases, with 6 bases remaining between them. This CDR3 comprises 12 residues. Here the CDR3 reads CASSDRGYEQYF. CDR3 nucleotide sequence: TGTGCCAGCAGTGACAGGGGCTACGAGCAGTACTTC. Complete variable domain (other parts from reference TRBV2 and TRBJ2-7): EPEVTQTPSHQVTQMGQEVILRCVPISNHLYFYWYRQILGQKVEFLVSFYNNEISEKSEIFDDQFSVERPDGSNFTLKIRSTKLEDSAMYFCASSDRGYEQYFGPGTRLTVT.

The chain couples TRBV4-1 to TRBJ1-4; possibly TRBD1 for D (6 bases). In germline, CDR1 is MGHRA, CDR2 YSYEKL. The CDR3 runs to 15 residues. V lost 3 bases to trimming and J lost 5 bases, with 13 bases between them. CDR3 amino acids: CASSQPGQSNEKLFF. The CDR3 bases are TGCGCCAGCAGCCAGCCCGGACAGTCCAATGAAAAACTGTTTTTT.

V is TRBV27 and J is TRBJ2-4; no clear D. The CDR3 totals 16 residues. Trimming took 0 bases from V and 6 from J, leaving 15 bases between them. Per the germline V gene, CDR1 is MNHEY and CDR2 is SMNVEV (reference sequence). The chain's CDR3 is CASSLSMAAWRNIQYF. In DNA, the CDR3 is TGTGCCAGCAGTTTATCGATGGCAGCCTGGAGAAACATTCAGTACTTC.

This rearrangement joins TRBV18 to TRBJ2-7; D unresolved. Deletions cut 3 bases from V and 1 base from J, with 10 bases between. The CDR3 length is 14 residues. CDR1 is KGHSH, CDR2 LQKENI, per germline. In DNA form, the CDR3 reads TGTGCCAGCTCACCTAGTTCAGATTCCTACGAGCAGTACTTC. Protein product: CASSPSSDSYEQYF.

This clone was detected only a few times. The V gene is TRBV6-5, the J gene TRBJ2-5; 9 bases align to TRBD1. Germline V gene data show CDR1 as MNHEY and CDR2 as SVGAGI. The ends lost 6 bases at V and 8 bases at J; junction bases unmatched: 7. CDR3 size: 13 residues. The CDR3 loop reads CASRFGGQGTQYF. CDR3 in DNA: TGTGCCAGCAGATTTGGGGGACAGGGAACCCAGTACTTC.

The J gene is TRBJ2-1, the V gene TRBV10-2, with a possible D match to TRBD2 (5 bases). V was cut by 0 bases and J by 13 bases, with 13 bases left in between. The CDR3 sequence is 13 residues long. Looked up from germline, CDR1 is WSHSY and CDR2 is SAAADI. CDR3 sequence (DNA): TGCGCCAGCAGTGAGTCGATGTCGGGATATCAGTTCTTC. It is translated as CASSESMSGYQFF.